Listed below are T cell receptor beta chains from one sample, sequenced in a study of cytomegalovirus exposure and HLA in healthy donors. The table came from immunoSEQ multiplex PCR; TCRdb's copy has only in-frame clones and leaves some out. The profile shows about 140,000 clones, 9.7% of them singletons. The specimen sequenced was PBMCs. The receptor source for this set is a man aged 45-60 years in good health and CMV-seronegative. The CDR3 runs from the conserved cysteine through the conserved F or W. The order of the fields is clone size, J gene, D gene, V gene, CDR3 DNA, CDR3 protein. D genes are given only for firm matches. A row's size may be missing; if present it is once, few, many or a size class.

few	TRBJ1-4	TRBD1	TRBV6-1	TGTGCCAGCAGTGCAGGACAGGGGCATCCTTTTGTGAATGAAAAACTGTTTTTT	CASSAGQGHPFVNEKLFF
NA	TRBJ1-3	NA	TRBV11-2	TGTGCCAGCAGCACAGGGATTTTCTCTGGAAACACCATATATTTT	CASSTGIFSGNTIYF
NA	TRBJ1-2	NA	TRBV2	TGTGCCAGCAGTGACCGACAGCCCCCCAACTATGGCTACACCTTC	CASSDRQPPNYGYTF
NA	TRBJ2-1	NA	TRBV2	TGTGCCAGCACCATGGAGAAAGGAGGTGTTAGTGAGCAGTTCTTC	CASTMEKGGVSEQFF
NA	TRBJ2-3	TRBD1	TRBV6-6	TGTGCCAGCAGCCCTCGGACAGGGCGCACAGATACGCAGTATTTT	CASSPRTGRTDTQYF
NA	TRBJ2-1	TRBD2	TRBV5-1	TGCGCCAGCCTAGCGGGAGGGGGTTACAATGAGCAGTTCTTC	CASLAGGGYNEQFF
few	TRBJ2-1	TRBD2	TRBV10-2	TGCGCCAGCAGTGAGTCGGGACTAATCTACAATGAGCAGTTCTTC	CASSESGLIYNEQFF
NA	TRBJ2-1	TRBD2	TRBV9	TGTGCCAGCAGCGTAGCGCGGACTAGCGGGAGGAACTACAATGAGCAGTTCTTC	CASSVARTSGRNYNEQFF
NA	TRBJ2-1	NA	TRBV11-1	TGTGCCAGCAGCCCGCAACTAGTTGGAGTTGGTGAGCAGTTCTTC	CASSPQLVGVGEQFF
few	TRBJ1-1	TRBD1	TRBV4-1	TGCGCCAGCAGCCAAGAAAGGGACAGGGTGGTTGGTTTCTTT	CASSQERDRVVGFF
NA	TRBJ2-7	NA	TRBV10-2	TGCGCCAGCAGTGAGTCGGGCCGGATCCTCTACGAGCAGTACTTC	CASSESGRILYEQYF
NA	TRBJ1-2	TRBD1	TRBV5-1	TGCGCCAGCAGCCTTGGGACAGGGGAAAACTATGGCTACACCTTC	CASSLGTGENYGYTF
few	TRBJ1-6	NA	TRBV30	TGTGCCTGGAGTGGGGCGGGGGGTAGGAATTCACCCCTCCACTTT	CAWSGAGGRNSPLHF
NA	TRBJ1-5	NA	TRBV7-9	TGTGCCAGCATCCACCGGGAGAGCAATCAGCCCCAGCATTTT	CASIHRESNQPQHF
few	TRBJ1-4	NA	TRBV18	TGTGCCAGCTCACCAACATCGACAGTCGGGAATGAAAAACTGTTTTTT	CASSPTSTVGNEKLFF
NA	TRBJ2-1	TRBD2	TRBV5-6	TGTGCCAGCAGCTTAGCGGGGGAAAGCTCCTACAATGAGCAGTTCTTC	CASSLAGESSYNEQFF
NA	TRBJ1-1	NA	TRBV5-1	TGCGCCAGCAGCAGAGGACAACCGAACACTGAAGCTTTCTTT	CASSRGQPNTEAFF